One and the same sample provided the 27 T cell receptor beta chains below, sequenced in a study of blood T cell repertoires in COVID-19. Method: immunoSEQ multiplex PCR; TCRdb's copy keeps in-frame clones and lacks some. The sample lists about 140,000 clones; roughly 90% were seen once. Sequencing input: peripheral blood. The receptors stem from a human donor with COVID-19, enrolled during active disease. The donor label of this sample is uncertain.

This rearrangement joins TRBV7-2 to TRBJ2-7; TRBD2 might be the D (5 bases). Trimming removed 0 bases at V and 4 bases at J, with 7 bases between. CDR3 size: 13 residues. Germline V CDR1 and CDR2: SGHTA, FQGNSA. The CDR3 DNA sequence: TGTGCCAGCAGCTTAGCGGAGGAGTACGAGCAGTACTTC. This gives the protein CASSLAEEYEQYF.

Only one count was recorded for this clone. The rearrangement joins TRBV6-5 to TRBJ1-2; D call uncertain. Germline lookup yields CDR1 MNHEY and CDR2 SVGAGI. The length of the CDR3 is 15 residues. V dropped 10 bases and J dropped 5 bases, with 23 bases sitting between them. This CDR3 is CAIDPEGFGGYGYTF. For the CDR3, the DNA is TGTGCCATCGACCCCGAGGGCTTTGGTGGGTATGGCTACACCTTC.

V usage is TRBV18 and J usage is TRBJ2-6; 7 nucleotides line up with TRBD1. The CDR3 has 17 amino acids. The trim removed 3 bases at V and 0 bases at J, leaving 5 bases unmatched. From germline, CDR1 is KGHSH and CDR2 LQKENI. The CDR3 is CASSPQGVNSGANVLTF. Written as DNA, the CDR3 is TGTGCCAGCTCACCCCAGGGGGTAAACTCTGGGGCCAACGTCCTGACTTTC.

The V call is TRBV6-5, the J call TRBJ1-2, with 8 bases aligning to TRBD1. Germline loops: CDR1 MNHEY, CDR2 SVGAGI. The CDR3 is 13 residues long. V shed 5 bases, J shed 4 bases, and the junction held 3 bases outside the gene matches. The CDR3 loop reads CASSRDRSYGYTF. The CDR3 DNA reads TGTGCCAGCAGTCGGGACAGGAGCTATGGCTACACCTTC.

The genes are TRBV5-5 and TRBJ1-2, with a tentative D call TRBD1 (5 bases). The length of the CDR3 is 14 residues. Germline V gene lookup returns CDR1 SGHKS and CDR2 YYEKEE (reference sequence). Trimming took 2 bases from V and 4 from J, leaving 12 bases between them. The CDR3 DNA reads as TGTGCCAGCAGCTTCCAGGGTGAAACCTATGGCTACACCTTC. Translating gives CASSFQGETYGYTF.

The chain is built from TRBV28 and TRBJ1-2, with D unresolved. V dropped 8 bases and J dropped 4 bases, with 17 bases sitting between them. The CDR3 loop spans 14 amino acids. CDR1 and CDR2 from the germline V gene are MDHEN and SYDVKM. The CDR3 spells CASRGHAGPYGYTF. The DNA for the CDR3 is TGTGCCAGCCGAGGGCACGCAGGACCCTATGGCTACACCTTC.

The chain recombines TRBV7-6 with TRBJ2-5, with D possibly matching TRBD1 (5 bases). The CDR3 length is 13 residues. From germline, CDR1 is SGHVS and CDR2 FNYEAQ. Trimming shortened V by 4 bases and J by 2 bases, and 8 bases separated the two germline ends. CDR3: CASSWTLQETQYF. CDR3 in DNA: TGTGCCAGCAGCTGGACACTGCAAGAGACCCAGTACTTC. The full variable domain, in which reference TRBV7-6 and TRBJ2-5 provide the parts outside the CDR3, is GAGVSQSPRYKVTKRGQDVALRCDPISGHVSLYWYRQALGQGPEFLTYFNYEAQQDKSGLPNDRFSAERPEGSISTLTIQRTEQRDSAMYRCASSWTLQETQYFGPGTRLLVL.

This chain joins TRBV24-1 and TRBJ2-1, with TRBD2 matching over 11 bases. The CDR3 covers 18 residues. V gave up 4 bases and J gave up 1 base; unmatched junction bases: 8. Looked up from germline, CDR1 is KGHDR and CDR2 is SFDVKD. CDR3 amino acids: CATSDRSGRAKSYNEQFF. The CDR3 DNA reads TGTGCCACCAGTGACCGTAGCGGGAGGGCTAAGTCCTACAATGAGCAGTTCTTC.

The V call is TRBV28, the J call TRBJ1-4, with D maybe TRBD1 (5 bases). The CDR3 is 14 residues long. Per the germline V gene, CDR1 is MDHEN and CDR2 is SYDVKM. The V end was cut by 3 bases, the J end by 7 bases, with 12 bases between. The CDR3, as DNA: TGTGCCAGCAGTTTCGGGGGAACGGGTGAAAAACTGTTTTTT. Protein: CASSFGGTGEKLFF.

As concerns this clone: Additional DNA sequences in this sample encode the identical CDR3. This chain joins TRBV12-3 or TRBV12-4 and TRBJ2-5; D call uncertain. V lost 5 bases, J lost 1 base, and 2 bases lay in between. This CDR3 has 11 amino acids. The CDR3 bases are TGTGCCAGCAGTCTCCAAGAGACCCAGTACTTC. As protein: CASSLQETQYF.

The chain is built from TRBV27 and TRBJ1-6, with 7 bases that match TRBD1. Germline CDR1 is MNHEY and CDR2 is SMNVEV (reference sequence). With 3 bases clipped from V and 7 bases from J, the junction kept 12 bases outside the gene matches. The CDR3 sequence is 17 residues long. The DNA for the CDR3 is TGTGCCAGCAGTTTCTCCTCCGTCGGGACAGCAAATTCACCCCTCCACTTT. As protein: CASSFSSVGTANSPLHF.

The rearrangement joins TRBV6-1 to TRBJ2-1; maybe TRBD2 (6 bases). V dropped 1 base and J dropped 0 bases, with 7 bases sitting between them. CDR1 is MNHNS, CDR2 SASEGT, per germline. The CDR3 is 15 residues long. The CDR3 here is CASSEDGSSYNEQFF. CDR3 bases: TGTGCCAGCAGTGAAGACGGGAGCTCCTACAATGAGCAGTTCTTC.

This chain uses TRBV19 with TRBJ1-3; D not resolved. Germline V lookup: CDR1 LNHDA, CDR2 SQIVND (reference sequence). V was cut by 6 bases and J by 0 bases, with 12 bases left in between. The CDR3 totals 15 residues. The CDR3 sequence: CASRVQDVSGNTIYF. In nucleotides, the CDR3 is TGTGCCAGTAGGGTTCAGGATGTCTCTGGAAACACCATATATTTT.

The V call is TRBV23-1, the J call TRBJ2-5; TRBD1 matches at 10 bases. TRBV23-1 carries the ORF label, with uncertain function. This CDR3 is 16 amino acids long. J gave up 5 bases and V 5 bases, and 11 bases lay outside the gene matches. CDR3 DNA sequence: TGCGCCAGCAGTTCCGGGACAGGGGACTTTGGTGAGACCCAGTACTTC. Translating it yields CASSSGTGDFGETQYF.

V usage is TRBV5-1 and J usage is TRBJ2-1, with D possibly TRBD1 on 6 matching bases. This CDR3 is 14 amino acids long. V lost 0 bases, J lost 7 bases, and 11 bases lay in between. Germline V gene lookup returns CDR1 SGHRS and CDR2 YFSETQ. The DNA of the CDR3 is TGCGCCAGCAGCTTGGACAGGGTTCGGAATGAGCAGTTCTTC. Amino acid sequence: CASSLDRVRNEQFF.

This chain links TRBV6-5 with TRBJ2-1; 10 bases map to TRBD2. The CDR3 length is 15 residues. Germline CDR1 MNHEY, CDR2 SVGAGI. V lost 6 bases and J lost 4; bases outside the gene matches: 6. The CDR3 DNA is TGTGCCAGCAGCCAAGCGGGGGGGAGTTACAATGAGCAGTTCTTC. It yields the protein CASSQAGGSYNEQFF.

This chain uses TRBV5-1 with TRBJ1-5; TRBD1 matches 8 bases. CDR1 and CDR2 from the germline V gene are SGHRS and YFSETQ. The CDR3 contains 14 residues. The junction had 5 bases not matched to a gene; V was cut back by 2 bases and J by 7 bases. The CDR3 nucleotides are TGCGCCAGCAGCTTCGGACAGGGAGGGCAGCCCCAGCATTTT. Translation: CASSFGQGGQPQHF.

This sequence joins TRBV25-1 and TRBJ1-4, with TRBD1 matching 7 bases. Germline V CDR1 and CDR2: MGHDK, SYGVNS. With 1 base clipped from V and 5 bases from J, the junction kept 1 base outside the gene matches. CDR3 size: 14 residues. CDR3 sequence reads: CASSEFRGNEKLFF. DNA for the CDR3: TGTGCCAGCAGTGAATTCAGGGGGAATGAAAAACTGTTTTTT.

This chain connects TRBV7-2 to TRBJ2-3; D possibly corresponds to TRBD2 (6 bases). Trimming cost V 3 bases and J 3 bases, with 7 bases left between them. CDR1 is SGHTA and CDR2 is FQGNSA in the germline V gene. The CDR3 has 13 residues. The CDR3 DNA is TGTGCCAGCAGCTTGGGACTTACAGATACGCAGTATTTT. Its protein product is CASSLGLTDTQYF. Full variable domain (remainder filled in from reference TRBV7-2 and TRBJ2-3): GAGVSQSPSNKVTEKGKDVELRCDPISGHTALYWYRQSLGQGLEFLIYFQGNSAPDKSGLPSDRFSAERTGGSVSTLTIQRTQQEDSAVYLCASSLGLTDTQYFGPGTRLTVL.

This chain uses TRBV11-1 with TRBJ1-6, with TRBD1 matching 7 bases. Germline V CDR1 and CDR2: SGHAT, FQDESV (reference sequence). Trimming took 6 bases from V and 9 from J; bases not matched to a gene: 8. This CDR3 contains 14 residues. In DNA, the CDR3 is TGTGCCAGCAGTTTGGGGGACAGATCTTCACCCCTCCACTTT. Its translation is CASSLGDRSSPLHF. Full variable domain (missing parts from reference TRBV11-1 and TRBJ1-6): EAEVAQSPRYKITEKSQAVAFWCDPISGHATLYWYRQILGQGPELLVQFQDESVVDDSQLPKDRFSAERLKGVDSTLKIQPAELGDSAMYLCASSLGDRSSPLHFGNGTRLTVT.

This clone was counted once. The CDR3 loop is CASSWFRDRAEKLFF. The CDR3 DNA reads as TGTGCCAGCAGCTGGTTCCGGGACAGGGCGGAAAAACTGTTTTTT. The rearrangement joins TRBV11-2 to TRBJ1-4; TRBD1 agrees at 9 bases. Germline V lookup: CDR1 SGHAT, CDR2 FQNNGV. J lost 8 bases, V lost 4 bases, and 8 bases had no gene match. CDR3 length equals 15 residues.

This sequence joins TRBV6-6 and TRBJ1-6; tentative D call: TRBD1 (6 bases). The CDR3 consists of 15 residues. Germline CDR1 and CDR2: MNHNY and SVGAGI (reference sequence). V lost 8 bases and J lost 8, with 19 bases in between. Here the CDR3 reads CASRPNRAGDSPLHF. In DNA form, the CDR3 reads TGTGCCAGCCGGCCGAACAGGGCGGGTGATTCACCCCTCCACTTT.

J is TRBJ1-2 and V is TRBV9; no definite D call. Germline-derived CDR1 and CDR2 are SGDLS and YYNGEE. The CDR3 has 14 amino acids. Deletions cut 2 bases from V and 3 bases from J, with 11 bases between. CDR3 residues: CASSVSGSYYGYTF. The CDR3 nucleotides are TGTGCCAGCAGCGTTTCGGGGTCATACTATGGCTACACCTTC.

The chain links TRBV6-5 to TRBJ2-3, with 11 positions matching TRBD2. The CDR3 extends over 16 amino acids. After removal of 2 bases from V and 6 bases from J, the junction contained 7 bases not matched to a gene. Per the germline V gene, CDR1 is MNHEY and CDR2 is SVGAGI. The CDR3 DNA reads as TGTGCCAGCAGTTACGAATTAGCGGGGGGGCCTGATACGCAGTATTTT. This encodes CASSYELAGGPDTQYF.

This clone was seen a handful of times. The gene calls are TRBV12-5 and TRBJ1-2; 7 nucleotides align to TRBD1. The germline gives CDR1 LGHNT, CDR2 FRNRAP. The trim removed 1 base at V and 7 bases at J, leaving 6 bases unmatched. The CDR3 is 14 residues long. CDR3 region: CASGLDAGGGGYTF. CDR3 sequence (DNA): TGTGCTAGTGGTTTGGACGCAGGGGGAGGTGGCTACACCTTC.

The chain employs TRBV5-1 and TRBJ1-1; unclear D gene. V was clipped by 1 base and J by 3 bases, with 13 bases between them. CDR3 length equals 15 residues. Germline CDR1 is SGHRS and CDR2 is YFSETQ. CDR3 DNA sequence: TGCGCCAGCAGCTTGTTCGACCTCGGGGACACTGAAGCTTTCTTT. Amino acid sequence: CASSLFDLGDTEAFF. Full variable domain (remainder filled in from reference TRBV5-1 and TRBJ1-1): KAGVTQTPRYLIKTRGQQVTLSCSPISGHRSVSWYQQTPGQGLQFLFEYFSETQRNKGNFPGRFSGRQFSNSRSEMNVSTLELGDSALYLCASSLFDLGDTEAFFGQGTRLTVV.

The CDR3 region has the DNA TGTGCCAGCAGCATACGGGACAGGTCAGATGAGCAGTTCTTC. Translated: CASSIRDRSDEQFF. The V and J genes are TRBV7-9 and TRBJ2-1, with TRBD1 identical over 8 bases. The ends lost 5 bases at V and 8 bases at J; junction bases unmatched: 8. CDR1 and CDR2 (germline): SEHNR, FQNEAQ (reference sequence). The CDR3 is 14 amino acids.